The entry that follows covers one TCR beta chain sequence. The data were obtained in a study of Tregs in tolerant kidney transplant recipients. Germline V gene sequence: CDR1 SGDLS, CDR2 YYNGEE. Trimming removed 4 bases from V and 4 bases from J, with 7 bases in between. The CDR3 totals 12 residues. TCRdb keeps only in-frame clones here, not all; method: immunoSEQ multiplex PCR. This sample carries approximately 90,000 clones, more than 80% of them seen once, and the ten largest clones take over 4%. The origin of this receptor is a human donor in good health. The J gene is TRBJ2-3, the V gene TRBV9; no clear D gene. Sequenced: CD8+ T cells from blood. The CDR3 nucleotides read TGTGCCAGCAGCACGGCCCCAGATACGCAGTATTTT. Translated, it gives CASSTAPDTQYF.